This T cell receptor (beta chain) appears in the sequencing data of a study of shared clonotypes between healthy human individuals (dated by TCRdb to 2018 to 2021). As for the study more broadly: Three men and two women, aged 18 to 49 years, made up the cohort. For each donor, CD4 naive and CD4 memory were each run on three plates, CD8 naive on two plates, and CD8 memory on one plate. To estimate repertoire size and how much clonotype sharing occurs between individuals, the study deeply sequenced the blood TCR repertoires of roughly 5 healthy adults. To increase sequencing depth and limit assay-specific biases, different laboratories used diverse techniques to prepare libraries and sequence TCR repertoires. Leukapheresis yielded between about 0.9 and 9 billion PBMCs per donor.

Using the deep immunoSEQ assay, multiplex PCR amplified TCR CDR3 regions from genomic DNA. For each cell subset, the extracted genomic DNA was distributed evenly across all wells of several immunoSEQ 96-well plates, and each plate served as one replicate. For sorted subsets, each replicate PCR was loaded with 200 to 250 ng genomic DNA, equivalent to 25,000 to 35,000 T cell genomes. The purified libraries were quantified using a Qubit 3.0 fluorometer, sized with a Bioanalyzer 2100, and then quantified again using the KAPA Library Quantification kit. Every immunoSEQ 96-well plate was sequenced on a separate single-read 150-cycle Illumina NextSeq 550 flow cell. On the study's bioinformatics: Because the immunoSEQ output included only junctional sequences and no quality scores, the filtering could not be the same as the filtering used for full-length reads. Sequences were annotated with PyIR, a Python wrapper for IgBLAST v1.9, and V/J genes and CDR3 were assigned using IMGT germline references. Reads with weak V/J assignments (E-value above 1e-6), missing CDR3, stop codons, out-of-frame junctions, or ambiguous translated residues were removed. V3J clonotypes were defined by identical inferred V gene, J gene, and CDR3 amino acid sequence. Percentage overlap between repertoires was computed as shared unique clonotypes divided by the size of the smaller repertoire. Richness of each repertoire was evaluated using RTK rarefaction, the Chao1 estimator, and Recon v2.1 estimates of unobserved clonotypes. For all TCRbeta clonotypes obtained by the gDNA method from several donors, generation probabilities were computed with OLGA. TCRdb carries this immuneACCESS record with in-frame sequences only. Its versions omit some clonotypes, under half of them owing to an unresolved V gene in the studies checked, with the rest unexplained. The DNA was the basis for D and trimming; V, J and clone size are from that table. The sample profile shows under 2,500,000 clones; approximately 94% of them were found once. Together, the top ten hold roughly 0.13% of the sample.

The donors were healthy, HIV-negative adults who had no recently reported acute infections or vaccinations. Only Caucasian adults living in Nashville, Tennessee, USA were represented among the donors. CD4+ T cells were enriched by magnetic negative selection; naive cells were then positively selected on CD45RA, and the negative fraction formed the memory subset. Blood was obtained by leukapheresis, after which PBMCs were separated by Ficoll-Histopaque density gradient centrifugation and cryopreserved in liquid nitrogen vapor phase. Analytical flow cytometry was used to check the purity and quantity of each magnetically sorted T cell population. Genomic DNA was isolated from every sorted fraction and measured by UV absorbance on a Nanodrop 2000c. On this clone: It lacks a known antigen. One base away lies a much larger clone, so this may be a sequencing read error.

CDR1 and CDR2 (LNHDA, SQIVND) derive from the germline V gene (reference sequence). V is reduced by 3 bases and J by 0 bases, leaving a spacing of 14 bases between them. The CDR3 spans 17 residues, from the cysteine through the phenylalanine. Just the 51-base CDR3 DNA is kept, in frame starting at base 1. Results and caveats for the whole study, not just this receptor: Pairwise subsampling led to the expectation that sequencing depth would affect the degree of clonotype sharing among donors. Sharing across a few donors was observed for roughly 5% of naive CD4, 3% to 3.5% of naive CD8, 2.3% of memory CD4, and about 0.39% of memory CD8 clonotypes. Sampling was restricted to blood, and TCR repertoires in tissues likely differ from the TCR repertoires found in blood. Because the study included a small number of donors, the genetic and exposure-history diversity represented was limited. Larger estimated clonotype richness was generally found for naive subsets than for memory subsets. Even with the large sequencing depth, rarefaction of the sorted-subset datasets indicated that sequencing was incomplete. Higher generation probabilities were observed for clonotypes shared by all four sorted-subset donors than for non-shared clonotypes.

In this chain, TRBV19 is recombined with TRBJ2-2; matching of 5 bases hints at TRBD2 as the D gene. The TCR originated in a man aged 18 to 30 in good health. The sample taken for sequencing was naive CD4+ T cells sorted from blood. What this sample's cell subset or site label stands for: CD45RA+ positively selected. The CDR3 protein is CASSMDSDGANTGELFF. The base sequence is TGTGCCAGTAGTATGGACTCGGACGGAGCGAACACCGGGGAGCTGTTTTTT.